This T cell receptor beta chain was found in a study of cytomegalovirus exposure and HLA in healthy donors. Background on the study: Membership in the Caucasian-associated ancestry cluster was found for approximately 85% of about 430 genotyped donors.

Study-wide results and limits: A previous analysis found most TCR beta V segments productive roughly 87% or roughly 30% of the time. Common viral pathogens (according to a later analysis) appeared linked to several of the most significant clusters. In a later analysis, an Asian-associated ancestry cluster reportedly showed fewer N-insertions than the roughly 650-donor mean.

For this clone: Antigen: not known.

PCR involved 60 Vbeta and 13 Jbeta primers. Profiled with immunoSEQ multiplex PCR; TCRdb holds only in-frame clones, not every one. The table records some 150,000 clones, 70% to 90% of them present only once. The germline gives CDR1 SQVTM, CDR2 ANQGSEA. The CDR3 spans 14 residues. The J segment lost 5 bases and the V segment lost 4 bases, leaving 7 bases of the junction unmatched. Sequenced input: PBMCs. The source is a man between 50 and 59 years old in good health and CMV-seronegative. The chain uses TRBV29-1 and TRBJ1-2; 10 bases map to TRBD1. Written as DNA, the CDR3 is TGCAGCGTTGGAGGGACAGGGGCAGGATATGGCTACACCTTC. This encodes CSVGGTGAGYGYTF.